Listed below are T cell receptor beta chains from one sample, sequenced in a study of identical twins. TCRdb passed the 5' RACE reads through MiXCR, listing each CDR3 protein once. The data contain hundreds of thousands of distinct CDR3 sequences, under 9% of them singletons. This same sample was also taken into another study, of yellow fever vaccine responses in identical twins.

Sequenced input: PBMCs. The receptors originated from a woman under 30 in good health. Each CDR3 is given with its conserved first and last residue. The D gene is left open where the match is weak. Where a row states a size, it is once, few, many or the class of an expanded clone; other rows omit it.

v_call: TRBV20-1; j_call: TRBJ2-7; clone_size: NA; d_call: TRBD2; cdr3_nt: TGCAGGACTTCCGGGACTAGCGGTTACGAGCAGTACTTC; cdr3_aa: CRTSGTSGYEQYF
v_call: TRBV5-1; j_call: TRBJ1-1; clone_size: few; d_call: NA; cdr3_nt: TGCGCCAGCAGCCCACAGGTGAGGGGTGAAGCTTTCTTT; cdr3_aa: CASSPQVRGEAFF
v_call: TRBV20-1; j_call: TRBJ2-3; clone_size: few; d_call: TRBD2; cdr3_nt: TGCAGTGCTAGAATCTCCGGGAGGAGGGCAGATACGCAGTATTTT; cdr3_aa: CSARISGRRADTQYF
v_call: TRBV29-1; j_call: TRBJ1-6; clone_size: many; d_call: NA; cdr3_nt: TGCAGCGTTCAAAATGGGGGGAGGGATTCACCCCTCCACTTT; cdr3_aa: CSVQNGGRDSPLHF
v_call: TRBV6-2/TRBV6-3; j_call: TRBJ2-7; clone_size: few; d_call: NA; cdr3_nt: TGTGCCAGCAGGGAGTATTTGGCGCGGACCTCTTACGAGCAGTACTTC; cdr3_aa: CASREYLARTSYEQYF
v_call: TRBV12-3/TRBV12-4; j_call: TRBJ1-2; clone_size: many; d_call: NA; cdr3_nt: TGTGCCAGCAGTTTAGTATGGGGCTATGGCTACACCTTC; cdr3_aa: CASSLVWGYGYTF
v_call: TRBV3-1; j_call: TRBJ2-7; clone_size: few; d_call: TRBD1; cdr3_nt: TGTGCCAGCAGCCGGGACAGGTGGAGCTCCTACGAGCAGTACTTC; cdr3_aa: CASSRDRWSSYEQYF
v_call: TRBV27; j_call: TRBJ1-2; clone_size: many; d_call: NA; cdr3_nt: TGTGCCAGCAGTCATGCCAATGCGGGACGCAGGGGCTACACCTTC; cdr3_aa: CASSHANAGRRGYTF
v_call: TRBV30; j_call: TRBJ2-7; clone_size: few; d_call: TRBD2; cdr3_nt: TGTGCCGGACTAGCGGGGGGCCAGCAGTACTTC; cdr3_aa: CAGLAGGQQYF
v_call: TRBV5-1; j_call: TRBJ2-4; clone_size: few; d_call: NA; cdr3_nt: TGCGCCAGCAGCTTGGGGCAGAACATAAACATTCAGTACTTC; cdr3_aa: CASSLGQNINIQYF
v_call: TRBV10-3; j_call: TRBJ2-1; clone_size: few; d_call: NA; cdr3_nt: TGTGCCATCAGTGAGCCCGGACAGGGAGGGAATGAGCAGTTCTTC; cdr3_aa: CAISEPGQGGNEQFF
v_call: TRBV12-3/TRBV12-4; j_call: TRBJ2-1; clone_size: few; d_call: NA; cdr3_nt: TGTGCCAGCAGTTTTAACCCGGGCGATGAGCAGTTCTTC; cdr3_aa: CASSFNPGDEQFF
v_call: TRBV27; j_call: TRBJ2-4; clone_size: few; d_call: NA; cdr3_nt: TGTGCCAGCACTAGGACTGTTTTTGACAAAAACATTCAGTACTTC; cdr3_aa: CASTRTVFDKNIQYF
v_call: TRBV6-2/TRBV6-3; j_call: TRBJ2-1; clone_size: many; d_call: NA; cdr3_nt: TGTGCCAGCACCCTTATGCCAAACGGGGGTGAGCAGTTCTTC; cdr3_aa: CASTLMPNGGEQFF
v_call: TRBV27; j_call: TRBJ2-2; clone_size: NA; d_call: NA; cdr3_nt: TGTGCCAGCAGTACCAGGGCGCCCCACACCGGGGAGCTGTTTTTT; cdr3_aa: CASSTRAPHTGELFF
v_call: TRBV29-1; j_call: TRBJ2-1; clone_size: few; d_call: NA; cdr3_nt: TGCAGCGTTGCGCAGGGTAACAATGAGCAGTTCTTC; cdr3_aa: CSVAQGNNEQFF
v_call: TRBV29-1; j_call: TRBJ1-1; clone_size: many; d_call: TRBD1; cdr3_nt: TGCAGCGTGGGACAGCAGCTAGCTTTCTTT; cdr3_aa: CSVGQQLAFF
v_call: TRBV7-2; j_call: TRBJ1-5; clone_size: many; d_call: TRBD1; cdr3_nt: TGTGCCAGCAGCTTAGGGGACAGGGGCAATCAGCCCCAGCATTTT; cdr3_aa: CASSLGDRGNQPQHF
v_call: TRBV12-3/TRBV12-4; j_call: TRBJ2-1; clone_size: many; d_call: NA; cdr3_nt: TGTGCCAGCAGTTTGGCCGCGCTGCAGTTCTTC; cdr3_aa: CASSLAALQFF
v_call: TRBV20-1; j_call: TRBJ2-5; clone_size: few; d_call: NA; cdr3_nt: TGCAGTGCTAGACGGCAGGGCCAAGAGACCCAGTACTTC; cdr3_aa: CSARRQGQETQYF
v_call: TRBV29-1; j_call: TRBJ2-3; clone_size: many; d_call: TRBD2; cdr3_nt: TGCAGCGTGGGTGGACTAGCGGTGAGAACAGATACGCAGTATTTT; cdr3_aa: CSVGGLAVRTDTQYF